Below, 7 T cell receptor beta chains from the same sample are listed, as sequenced in a study of blood T cell repertoires in COVID-19. Data came from immunoSEQ multiplex PCR; TCRdb stores just in-frame clones and leaves some out. This sample yields approximately 260,000 clones, of which about 90% are seen a single time; 1.9% belongs to the top ten. The sample taken for sequencing was PBMCs or T cells enriched from blood (not recorded which). The origin of the receptors is a woman aged 55-75 years who had recovered from COVID-19.

In this sample, this clone turned up once. The V call is TRBV7-9, the J call TRBJ1-1; D is unresolved. The CDR3 covers 11 residues. The germline CDR1 and CDR2 sequences are SEHNR and FQNEAQ (reference sequence). V lost 5 bases to trimming and J lost 10 bases, with 11 bases between them. CDR3 nucleotides: TGTGCCAGCAGCCCCGTAACGGGAGCTTTCTTT. This translates into CASSPVTGAFF.

This chain connects TRBV6-5 to TRBJ2-1, with D unclear. The CDR3 runs 11 residues. The V and J ends lost 6 bases and 9 bases respectively, with 9 bases between them. Per germline, CDR1 MNHEY and CDR2 SVGAGI. This CDR3 reads CASSQVGEQFF. CDR3 bases: TGTGCCAGCAGCCAGGTGGGTGAGCAGTTCTTC.

V gene TRBV19 combines with J gene TRBJ1-3; perhaps TRBD1 as D (6 bases). The V end lost 6 bases, the J end lost 0 bases, and 15 bases lay between the germline ends. Germline assignment: CDR1 LNHDA and CDR2 SQIVND (reference sequence). The CDR3 has 16 residues. For the CDR3, the DNA is TGTGCCAGTAGCCTACAGGGACCCCCCTCTGGAAACACCATATATTTT. Protein sequence: CASSLQGPPSGNTIYF.

This chain connects TRBV5-1 to TRBJ2-5; 12 bases align to TRBD2. Unmatched junction bases numbered 13, after V lost 1 base and J lost 6 bases. CDR3 size: 18 residues. CDR1 is SGHRS, CDR2 YFSETQ, per germline. CDR3 coding DNA: TGCGCCAGCAGCTTGTCTAGCGGGAGGGCCAGAAGTTTCCAGACCCAGTACTTC. It is translated as CASSLSSGRARSFQTQYF.

V and J are TRBV7-8 and TRBJ1-2, with D tentatively TRBD1 (6 bases). Germline assignment: CDR1 SGHVS and CDR2 FQNEAQ. The CDR3 sequence is 14 residues long. Trimming took 4 bases from V and 7 from J, leaving 16 bases between them. CDR3 amino acids: CASSSVRGLGGYTF. CDR3 DNA: TGTGCCAGCAGCTCCGTCAGGGGCTTAGGTGGCTACACCTTC.

This chain joins TRBV10-1 and TRBJ2-2, with D unclear. There are 14 residues in the CDR3. Germline V CDR1 and CDR2: WNHNN, SYGVQD (reference sequence). Trimming took 0 bases from V and 7 from J, leaving 9 bases between them. The DNA of the CDR3 is TGCGCCAGCAGTGAGTCCTCCTTCGGCGGGGAGCTGTTTTTT. Amino acid sequence: CASSESSFGGELFF.

V is TRBV29-1 and J is TRBJ2-3, with a tentative D call TRBD2 (6 bases). Germline lookup yields CDR1 SQVTM and CDR2 ANQGSEA. This CDR3 has 14 amino acids. Trimming pared 6 bases from V and 6 bases from J, leaving 19 bases between. The CDR3 here is CSVLAWGAGDTQYF. In DNA form, the CDR3 reads TGCAGCGTGCTTGCGTGGGGCGCGGGGGATACGCAGTATTTT.